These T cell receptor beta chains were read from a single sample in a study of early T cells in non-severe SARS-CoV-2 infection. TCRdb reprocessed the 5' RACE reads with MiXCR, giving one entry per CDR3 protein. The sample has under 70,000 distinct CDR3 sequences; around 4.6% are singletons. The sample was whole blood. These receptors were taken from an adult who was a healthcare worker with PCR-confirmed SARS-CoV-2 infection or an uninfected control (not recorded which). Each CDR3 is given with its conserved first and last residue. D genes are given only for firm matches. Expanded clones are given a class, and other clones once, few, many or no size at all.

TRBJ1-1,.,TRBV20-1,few,TGCAGTGCCTTAAGGACTCTGAACACTGAAGCTTTCTTT,CSALRTLNTEAFF
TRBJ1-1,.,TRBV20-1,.,TGCAGTGCTAGGGTCAGGGAAAACACTGAAGCTTTCTTT,CSARVRENTEAFF
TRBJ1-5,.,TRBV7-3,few,TGTGCCCCCCGGCCCCCCGGAGCCCAGCATTTT,CAPRPPGAQHF
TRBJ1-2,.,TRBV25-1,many,TGTGCCAGCAGTGAATATAAGGGAGGTCACACCTTC,CASSEYKGGHTF
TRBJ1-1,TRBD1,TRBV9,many,TGTGCCAGCAGCCCCGGGGACAGGGGGCCCAACACTGAAGCTTTCTTT,CASSPGDRGPNTEAFF
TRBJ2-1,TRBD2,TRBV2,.,TGTGCCAGCAGTGCAGACGGGAGGAATGAGCAGTTCTTC,CASSADGRNEQFF
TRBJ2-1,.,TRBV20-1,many,TGCAGTGCTAGACCTTCTTACAATGAGCAGTTCTTC,CSARPSYNEQFF
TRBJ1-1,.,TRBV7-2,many,TGTGCCAGCAGCTTTTCGACCTTGAACACTGAAGCTTTCTTT,CASSFSTLNTEAFF
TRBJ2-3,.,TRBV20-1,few,TGCAGTGCTAGAGGTCGGGGGGCGACAGATACGCAGTATTTT,CSARGRGATDTQYF
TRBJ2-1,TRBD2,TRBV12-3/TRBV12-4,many,TGTGCCAGCAGTTTCCTAGCGGGACGAGGGAGTGAGCAGTTCTTC,CASSFLAGRGSEQFF
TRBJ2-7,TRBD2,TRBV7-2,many,TGTGCCAGCAGCTTCGAGCGGGGGGCCACCTACGAGCAGTACTTC,CASSFERGATYEQYF
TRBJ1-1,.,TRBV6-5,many,TGTGCCAGCAGTCCGGGACGGCAGAACACTGAAGCTTTCTTT,CASSPGRQNTEAFF
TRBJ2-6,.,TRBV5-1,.,TGCGCCAGCAGCTCGGGACGGACGGTTTCTGGGGCCAACGTCCTGACTTTC,CASSSGRTVSGANVLTF
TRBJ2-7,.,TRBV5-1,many,TGCGCCAGCAGCTTATTACAGGGTTCCTACGAGCAGTACTTC,CASSLLQGSYEQYF
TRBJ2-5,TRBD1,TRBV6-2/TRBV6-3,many,TGTGCCAGCAGTCCAAGGGACAGCTACCAAGAGACCCAGTACTTC,CASSPRDSYQETQYF
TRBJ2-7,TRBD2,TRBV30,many,TGTGCCTGGAGCGGGCCGGGCGGGAGAAGGAGCGAGCAGTACTTC,CAWSGPGGRRSEQYF
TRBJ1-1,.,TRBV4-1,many,TGCGCCAGCAGCCAAGTTCGGGGAATCACTGAAGCTTTCTTT,CASSQVRGITEAFF
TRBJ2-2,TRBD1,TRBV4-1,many,TGCGCCAGCAGCCAAGATGGGACAGCCAATGGGGGAAGGACCGGGGAGCTGTTTTTT,CASSQDGTANGGRTGELFF
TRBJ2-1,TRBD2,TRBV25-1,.,TGTGCCAGCAGTCACTTGGGGGGGGACCACAATGAGCAGTTCTTC,CASSHLGGDHNEQFF
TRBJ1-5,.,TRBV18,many,TGTGCCAGCTCAAACCAGGGTATTCAGCCCCAGCATTTT,CASSNQGIQPQHF
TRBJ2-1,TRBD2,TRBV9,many,TGTGCCAGCAGCGCAAGACTAGCGGGATACAATGAGCAGTTCTTC,CASSARLAGYNEQFF
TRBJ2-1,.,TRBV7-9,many,TGTGCCAGCAGTTCCGCCCTTAGCTACAATGAGCAGTTCTTC,CASSSALSYNEQFF
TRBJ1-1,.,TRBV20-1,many,TGCAGTGCTAGGGTCGTGCTCATGAACACTGAAGCTTTCTTT,CSARVVLMNTEAFF
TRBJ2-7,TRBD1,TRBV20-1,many,TGCAGTGCCCAACAGGGGGCCGACTCCTACGAGCAGTACTTC,CSAQQGADSYEQYF
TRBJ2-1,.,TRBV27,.,TGTGCCAGCCAGGGGGGGTACAATGAGCAGTTCTTC,CASQGGYNEQFF
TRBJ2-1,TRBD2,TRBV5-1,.,TGCGCCAGCAGCTTAGCACTAGCGGGATTTTACAATGAGCAGTTCTTC,CASSLALAGFYNEQFF
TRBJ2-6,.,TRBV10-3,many,TGTGCCATCAGTTTGCGGGACATCTCTGGGGCCAACGTCCTGACTTTC,CAISLRDISGANVLTF
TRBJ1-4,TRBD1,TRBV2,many,TGTGCCAGCAGCGAAGCCTGGACAGGGGGCCGGGAACTGTTTTTT,CASSEAWTGGRELFF
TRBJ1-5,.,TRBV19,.,TGTGCCAGTAGTATACGCGGGGATCAGCCCCAGCATTTT,CASSIRGDQPQHF
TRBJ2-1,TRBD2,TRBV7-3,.,TGTGCCAGCAGCTTAGGGGGACTAGCGGGGCTAAATGAGCAGTTCTTC,CASSLGGLAGLNEQFF
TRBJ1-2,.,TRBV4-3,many,TGCGCCAGCAGCCAAGCGGTCGACAGGCACTATGGCTACACCTTC,CASSQAVDRHYGYTF
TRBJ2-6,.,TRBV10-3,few,TGTGCCATCAGCTCGACAGTATCTGGGGCCAACGTCCTGACTTTC,CAISSTVSGANVLTF
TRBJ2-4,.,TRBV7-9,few,TGTGCTGGCCCCAGCAGCTTCATAGGACTGTGGGGTCCCAAAAACATTCAGTACTTC,CAGPSSFIGLWGPKNIQYF
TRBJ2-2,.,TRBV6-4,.,TGTGCCAGCAGTCCCGGGACAATCGGGGAGCTGTTTTTT,CASSPGTIGELFF
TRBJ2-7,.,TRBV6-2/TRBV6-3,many,TGTGCCAGCAGTTCCCCCGGAGGGGGCACGTACGAGCAGTACTTC,CASSSPGGGTYEQYF
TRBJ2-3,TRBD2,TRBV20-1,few,TGCAGTGCTTTCCCGGGACTAGCGGGGGATACGCAGTATTTT,CSAFPGLAGDTQYF
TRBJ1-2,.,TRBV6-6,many,TGTGCCAGCAGATTTGGGGAGGGGCGCAACTATGGCTACACCTTC,CASRFGEGRNYGYTF
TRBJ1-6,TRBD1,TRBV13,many,TGTGCCAGCAGCCCTGACAGGGTCGCCTATAATTCACCCCTCCACTTT,CASSPDRVAYNSPLHF
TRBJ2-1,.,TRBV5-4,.,TGTGCCAGCAGCCGGGGGCCGGGGCGGAACAATGAGCAGTTCTTC,CASSRGPGRNNEQFF
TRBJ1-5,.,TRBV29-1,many,TGCAGCGTTGCAATGGGGGTGAATCAGCCCCAGCATTTT,CSVAMGVNQPQHF
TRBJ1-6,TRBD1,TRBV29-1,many,TGCAGCGTTCGGGACAGGGGCAATTCACCCCTCCACTTT,CSVRDRGNSPLHF
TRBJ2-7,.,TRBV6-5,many,TGTGCCAGCAGTTACTCGAGGAACGTGGGTTACTACGAGCAGTACTTC,CASSYSRNVGYYEQYF
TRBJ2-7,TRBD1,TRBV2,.,TGTGCCAGCAGTGGGGGACAGGGGGCTACCTACGAGCAGTACTTC,CASSGGQGATYEQYF
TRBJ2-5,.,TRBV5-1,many,TGCGCCAGCAGCTACCAAGAGACCCAGTACTTC,CASSYQETQYF
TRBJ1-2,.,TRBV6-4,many,TGTGCCAGCAGTGATAGGGTGGGATTTCCGAGCGGCTACACCTTC,CASSDRVGFPSGYTF
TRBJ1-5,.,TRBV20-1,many,TGCAGTGCTAGACGTAGTAGTGGCAGGGGCAATCAGCCCCAGCATTTT,CSARRSSGRGNQPQHF
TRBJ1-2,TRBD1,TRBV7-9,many,TGTGCCAGCAGCCTACCGACAGGGGGAGATGGCTACACCTTC,CASSLPTGGDGYTF
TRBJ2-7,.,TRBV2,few,TGTGCCAGCGCAGGGGAGAATACTCTAGACGAGCAGTACTTC,CASAGENTLDEQYF
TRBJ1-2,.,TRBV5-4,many,TGTGCCAGCAGCCCGGGCTCAGGGACGACAAGGGGTCTTTATGGCTACACCTTC,CASSPGSGTTRGLYGYTF
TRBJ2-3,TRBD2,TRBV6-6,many,TGTGCCAGCAGTTACCTCGGGACTAGCGGCACAGATACGCAGTATTTT,CASSYLGTSGTDTQYF
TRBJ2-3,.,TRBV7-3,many,TGTGCCAGCAGCGCTTTCAGGTCCCGCACAGATACGCAGTATTTT,CASSAFRSRTDTQYF
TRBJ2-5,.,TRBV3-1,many,TGTGCCAGCAGCCGGGGGTCGCGGGAGACCCAGTACTTC,CASSRGSRETQYF
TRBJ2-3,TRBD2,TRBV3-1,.,TGTGCCAGCAGCCAAGATCTCGGACTAGCGGGAGGCGGATTTAGCACAGATACGCAGTATTTT,CASSQDLGLAGGGFSTDTQYF
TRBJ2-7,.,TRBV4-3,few,TGCGCCAGCAGCCCCAGGGGAGTAGCGGGCATTTACGAGCAGTACTTC,CASSPRGVAGIYEQYF